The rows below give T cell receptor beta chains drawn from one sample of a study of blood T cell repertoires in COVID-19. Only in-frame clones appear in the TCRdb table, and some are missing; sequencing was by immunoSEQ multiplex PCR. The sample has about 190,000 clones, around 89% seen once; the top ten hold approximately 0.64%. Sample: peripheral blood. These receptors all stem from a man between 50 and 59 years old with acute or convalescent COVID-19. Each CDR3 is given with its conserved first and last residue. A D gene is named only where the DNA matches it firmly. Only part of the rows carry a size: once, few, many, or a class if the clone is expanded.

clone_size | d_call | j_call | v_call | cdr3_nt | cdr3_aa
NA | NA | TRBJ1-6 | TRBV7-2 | TGTGCCAGCAGCCCCAGGCCCTCCTATAATTCACCCCTCCACTTT | CASSPRPSYNSPLHF
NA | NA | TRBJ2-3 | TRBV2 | TGTGCCAGCAGTACGAGGGAGTGGGGCACAGATACGCAGTATTTT | CASSTREWGTDTQYF
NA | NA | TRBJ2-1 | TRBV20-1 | TGCAGTGCTCGTACCTACAATGAGCAGTTCTTC | CSARTYNEQFF
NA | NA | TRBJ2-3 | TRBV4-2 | TGTGCCAGCAGCCACGCTGAGCAAAGCACAGATACGCAGTATTTT | CASSHAEQSTDTQYF
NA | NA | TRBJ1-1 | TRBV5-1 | TGCGCCAGCAGCTTGGTTGCGGGTATCGTGAACACTGAAGCTTTCTTT | CASSLVAGIVNTEAFF
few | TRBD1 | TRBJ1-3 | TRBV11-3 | TGTGCCAGCAGCCCGACAGGGGGAAACACCATATATTTT | CASSPTGGNTIYF
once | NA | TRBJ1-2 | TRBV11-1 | TGTGCCAGCAGCGTCGATGGGCAGGGGAACTATGGCTACACCTTC | CASSVDGQGNYGYTF
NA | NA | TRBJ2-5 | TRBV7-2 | TGTGCCAGCAGCCCCCTCTCGTACCAAGAGACCCAGTACTTC | CASSPLSYQETQYF
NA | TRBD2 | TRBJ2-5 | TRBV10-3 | TGTGCCATCAGTGAGGGAGTCCTAGCGGGGGCCCAAGAGACCCAGTACTTC | CAISEGVLAGAQETQYF
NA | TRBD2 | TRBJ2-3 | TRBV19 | TGTGCCAGTATGCTAATGGCGGGGGGGCCCGAAGATACGCAGTATTTT | CASMLMAGGPEDTQYF
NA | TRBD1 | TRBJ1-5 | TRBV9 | TGTGCCAGCAGCCCTGGACAGGGGGCGGAAGGTCAGCCCCAGCATTTT | CASSPGQGAEGQPQHF
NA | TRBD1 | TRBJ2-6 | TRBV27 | TGTGCCAGCAACTCGCAGGGGGCTGGGGCCAACGTCCTGACTTTC | CASNSQGAGANVLTF
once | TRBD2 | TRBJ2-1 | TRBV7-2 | TGTGCCAGCAGCCCCCGGGTAGCGGGGCCGAATGAGCAGTTCTTC | CASSPRVAGPNEQFF
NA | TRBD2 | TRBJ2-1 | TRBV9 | TGTGCCAGCAGCCAATCACTTGGACTAGCGGGAGGATCAAATGAGCAGTTCTTC | CASSQSLGLAGGSNEQFF
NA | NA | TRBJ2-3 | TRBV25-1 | TGTGCCAGCAGTGAAAACAGAGCCCTTAAAGATACGCAGTATTTT | CASSENRALKDTQYF
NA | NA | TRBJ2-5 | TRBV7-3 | TGTGCCAGCAGCCGCGGGGAGGAAGAGACCCAGTACTTC | CASSRGEEETQYF
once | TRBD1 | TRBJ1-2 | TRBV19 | TGTGCCAGTAGTAGACAGGGGACAGGCGGCTACACCTTC | CASSRQGTGGYTF
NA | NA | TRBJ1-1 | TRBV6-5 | TGTGCCAGCAGTTACTTACAGGGTTTGGGGACTGAAGCTTTCTTT | CASSYLQGLGTEAFF